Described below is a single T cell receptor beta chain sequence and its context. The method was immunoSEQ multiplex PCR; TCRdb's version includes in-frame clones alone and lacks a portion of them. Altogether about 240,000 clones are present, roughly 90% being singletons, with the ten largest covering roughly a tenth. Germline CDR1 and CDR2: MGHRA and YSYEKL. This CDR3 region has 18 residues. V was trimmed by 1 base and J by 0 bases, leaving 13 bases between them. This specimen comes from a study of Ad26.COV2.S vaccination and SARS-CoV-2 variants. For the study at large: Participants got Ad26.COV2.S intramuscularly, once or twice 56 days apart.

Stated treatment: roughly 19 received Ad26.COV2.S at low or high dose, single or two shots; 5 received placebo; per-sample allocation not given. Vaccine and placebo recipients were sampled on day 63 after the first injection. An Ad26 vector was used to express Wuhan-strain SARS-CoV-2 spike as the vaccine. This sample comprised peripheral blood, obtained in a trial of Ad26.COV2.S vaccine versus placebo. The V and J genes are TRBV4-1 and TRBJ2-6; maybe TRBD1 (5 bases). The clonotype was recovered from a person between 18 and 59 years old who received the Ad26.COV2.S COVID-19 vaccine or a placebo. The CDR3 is CASSQGPLDISGANVLTF. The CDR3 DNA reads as TGCGCCAGCAGCCAAGGACCGCTGGACATCTCTGGGGCCAACGTCCTGACTTTC.